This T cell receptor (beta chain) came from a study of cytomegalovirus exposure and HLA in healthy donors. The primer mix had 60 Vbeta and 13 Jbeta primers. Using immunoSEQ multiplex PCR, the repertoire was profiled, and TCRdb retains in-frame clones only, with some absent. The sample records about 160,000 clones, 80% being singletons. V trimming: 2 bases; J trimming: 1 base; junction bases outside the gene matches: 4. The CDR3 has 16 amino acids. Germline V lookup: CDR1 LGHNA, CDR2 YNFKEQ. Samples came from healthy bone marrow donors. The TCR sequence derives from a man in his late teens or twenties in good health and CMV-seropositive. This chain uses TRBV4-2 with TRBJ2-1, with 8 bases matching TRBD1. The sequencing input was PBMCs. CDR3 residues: CASSQPTGGSYNEQFF. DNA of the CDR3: TGTGCCAGCAGCCAACCCACAGGGGGATCCTACAATGAGCAGTTCTTC.